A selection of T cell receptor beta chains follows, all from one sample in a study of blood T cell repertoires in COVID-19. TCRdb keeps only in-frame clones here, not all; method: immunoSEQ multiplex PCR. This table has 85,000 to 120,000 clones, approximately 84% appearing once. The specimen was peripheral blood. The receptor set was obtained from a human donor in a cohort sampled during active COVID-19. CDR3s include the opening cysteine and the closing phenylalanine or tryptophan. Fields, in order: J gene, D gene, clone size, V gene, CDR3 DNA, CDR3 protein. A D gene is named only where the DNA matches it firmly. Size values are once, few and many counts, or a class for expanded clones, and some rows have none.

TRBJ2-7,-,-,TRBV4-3,TGCGCCAGCAGCCAAGATCGGACTACCGGGCAGTACTTC,CASSQDRTTGQYF
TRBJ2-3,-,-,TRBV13,TGTGCCAGCAGGGGGCTGGAGGATACGCAGTATTTT,CASRGLEDTQYF
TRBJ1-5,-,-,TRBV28,TGTGCCAGCAAAGGGGGGGGCTATAGCAATCAGCCCCAGCATTTT,CASKGGGYSNQPQHF
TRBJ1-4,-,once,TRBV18,TGTGCCAGCTCACCACGTCAGGGGATTAATGAAAAACTGTTTTTT,CASSPRQGINEKLFF
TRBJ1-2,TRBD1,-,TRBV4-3,TGCGCCAGCAGCCCAAGTCTCTCGACAGGGGAATATGGCTACACCTTC,CASSPSLSTGEYGYTF
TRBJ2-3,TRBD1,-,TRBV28,TGTGCCACCTACACCCCCGTAGGGGGCGGGGATACGCAGTATTTT,CATYTPVGGGDTQYF
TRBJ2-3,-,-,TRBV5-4,TGTGCCAGCAGCCTTGACTACTCTAGCACAGATACGCAGTATTTT,CASSLDYSSTDTQYF
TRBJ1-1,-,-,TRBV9,TGTGCCAGCAGCGTAGATGGAGGGAGGAACACTGAAGCTTTCTTT,CASSVDGGRNTEAFF
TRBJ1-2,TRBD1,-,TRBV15,TGTGCCACCCGACCGAGGACAGGGAGCTATGGCTACACCTTC,CATRPRTGSYGYTF
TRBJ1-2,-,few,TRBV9,TGTGCCAGCAGCACGAGAGGAAGGAGAGGCGGCTACACCTTC,CASSTRGRRGGYTF
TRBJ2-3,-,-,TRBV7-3,TGTGCCAGCAGCTTAGCGACAGAATGGGATACGCAGTATTTT,CASSLATEWDTQYF
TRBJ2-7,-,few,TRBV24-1,TGTGCCACCAGTGCAGGTTTGGAGCAGTACTTC,CATSAGLEQYF
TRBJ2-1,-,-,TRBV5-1,TGCGCCAGCAGCTACACGGGCTCCTACAATGAGCAGTTCTTC,CASSYTGSYNEQFF
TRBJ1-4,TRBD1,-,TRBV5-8,TGTGCCAGCAGCTTGGGGGACAGTCTTAGGGGAAAACTGTTTTTT,CASSLGDSLRGKLFF
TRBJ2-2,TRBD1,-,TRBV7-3,TGTGCCAGCAGCTCACCCCCCGGGACAGTGAACACCGGGGAGCTGTTTTTT,CASSSPPGTVNTGELFF
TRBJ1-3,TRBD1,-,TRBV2,TGTGCCAGCAGGGAAACAGGGGGCAGTGGAAACACCATATATTTT,CASRETGGSGNTIYF